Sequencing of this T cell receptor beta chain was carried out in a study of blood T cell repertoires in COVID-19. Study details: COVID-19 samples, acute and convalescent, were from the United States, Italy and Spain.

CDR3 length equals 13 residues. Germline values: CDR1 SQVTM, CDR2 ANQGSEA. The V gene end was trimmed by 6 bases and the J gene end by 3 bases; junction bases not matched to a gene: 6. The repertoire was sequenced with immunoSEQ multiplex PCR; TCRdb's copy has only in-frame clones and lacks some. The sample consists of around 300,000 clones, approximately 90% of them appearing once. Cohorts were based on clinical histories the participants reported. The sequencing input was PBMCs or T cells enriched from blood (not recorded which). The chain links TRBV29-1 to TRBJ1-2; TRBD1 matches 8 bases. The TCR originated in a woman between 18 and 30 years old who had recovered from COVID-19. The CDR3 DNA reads TGCAGCGTGCGGACAGGGTCAGACTATGGCTACACCTTC. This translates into CSVRTGSDYGYTF. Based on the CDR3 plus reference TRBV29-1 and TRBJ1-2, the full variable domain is SAVISQKPSRDICQRGTSLTIQCQVDSQVTMMFWYRQQPGQSLTLIATANQGSEATYESGFVIDKFPISRPNLTFSTLTVSNMSPEDSSIYLCSVRTGSDYGYTFGSGTRLTVV.